What follows are 23 T cell receptor beta chains derived from one specimen sequenced in a study of cytomegalovirus exposure and HLA in healthy donors (dated by TCRdb to between 2016 and 2019). The library came from the immunoSEQ multiplex PCR assay. The multiplex PCR relied on a mix of 60 forward primers for TCR Vbeta segments and 13 reverse primers for TCR Jbeta segments. TCRdb holds this immuneACCESS table with in-frame rearrangements only. Some clones are missing; in checked studies, unresolved V genes explain under half, and the rest has no known cause. Present in this sample are about 140,000 clones, around 80% of which were seen just once. The biggest ten clones account for 2.2% of the sample. Sample: PBMCs. The origin of the receptors is a man aged 25-45 years in good health and CMV-seronegative.

The chain joins TRBV6-1 to TRBJ1-2; D might be TRBD1 (5 bases). The CDR3 is made up of 14 amino acids. Germline CDR1 MNHNS, CDR2 SASEGT. The V end lost 2 bases, the J end lost 2 bases, and 9 bases lay between the germline ends. The DNA for the CDR3 is TGTGCCAGCAGTGAATTCCCAGGGAACTATGGCTACACCTTC. Protein: CASSEFPGNYGYTF.

The chain couples TRBV2 to TRBJ2-7; the D is unclear. The CDR3 has 13 residues. Trimming pared 1 base from V and 3 bases from J, leaving 7 bases between. CDR1 is SNHLY, CDR2 FYNNEI, per germline. The CDR3 bases are TGTGCCAGCAGTGAAGAATCGTACTACGAGCAGTACTTC. Translated: CASSEESYYEQYF.

This clone has a handful of counts. The V and J genes are TRBV6-1 and TRBJ2-7; 8 bases fit TRBD2. This CDR3 is built from 15 residues. V lost 2 bases, J lost 5 bases, and 8 bases stayed unmatched. CDR1 and CDR2 (germline): MNHNS, SASEGT. The CDR3 bases are TGTGCCAGCAGTGAAAGCGGGAGCCGTATCCACGAGCAGTACTTC. It is translated as CASSESGSRIHEQYF.

The chain joins TRBV5-1 to TRBJ2-5, with D possibly TRBD2 on 6 matching bases. The CDR3 contains 14 residues. The germline V and J ends were trimmed by 4 bases and 5 bases, with 15 bases remaining between them. Germline CDR1 reads SGHRS; CDR2 reads YFSETQ. CDR3 sequence: CASSPRGAGETQYF. CDR3 DNA sequence: TGCGCCAGCAGCCCCCGGGGTGCGGGGGAGACCCAGTACTTC.

The V gene is TRBV9, the J gene TRBJ1-2, with a possible D match to TRBD1 (6 bases). V lost 3 bases, J lost 6 bases, and 24 bases lay in between. CDR1 SGDLS and CDR2 YYNGEE come from the germline V gene. CDR3 length equals 17 residues. This CDR3 reads CASSGTGTMMPVDGYTF. The CDR3 DNA follows: TGTGCCAGCAGCGGAACCGGGACAATGATGCCAGTGGATGGCTACACCTTC.

The rearrangement uses TRBV5-5 and TRBJ2-1; D might be TRBD2 (6 bases). Germline CDR1 and CDR2: SGHKS and YYEKEE (reference sequence). The CDR3 sequence is 13 residues long. The V gene lost 9 bases and the J gene lost 1 base, with 11 bases spanning the gap. CDR3 residues: CAMRRDSYNEQFF. DNA of the CDR3: TGTGCCATGAGGCGGGATTCCTACAATGAGCAGTTCTTC.

This rearrangement joins TRBV21-1 to TRBJ2-5; the table's D gene call, TRBD2, was not cross checked with the DNA. TRBV21-1 is labeled a pseudogene. The length of the CDR3 is 12 residues. The CDR3 DNA reads as TGTGCCAGCATCGACTACCAAGAGACCCAGTACTTC. Its translation is CASIDYQETQYF.

The chain is built from TRBV27 and TRBJ2-7; TRBD2 matches at 14 bases. The trim removed 4 bases at V and 6 bases at J, leaving 5 bases unmatched. The CDR3 extends over 15 amino acids. The germline V gene encodes CDR1 MNHEY and CDR2 SMNVEV (reference sequence). In nucleotides, the CDR3 is TGTGCCAGCAGTTCAGGGACTAGCGGGAGTGGCGAGCAGTACTTC. Translated: CASSSGTSGSGEQYF.

In the case of this clone: This sample includes further DNA sequences coding for the same CDR3. CDR3 nucleotide sequence: TGTGCCAGCAGCTTAGGTCAGGGAGGGCAGCCCCAGCATTTT. As protein: CASSLGQGGQPQHF. This chain links TRBV5-6 with TRBJ1-5, with a weak D call TRBD1 (5 bases). Trimming took off 2 bases at V and 7 bases at J, with 13 bases between the two ends. Germline V gene lookup returns CDR1 SGHDT and CDR2 YYEEEE. The length of the CDR3 is 14 residues.

The rearrangement links TRBV7-8 to TRBJ1-3; 12 nucleotides match TRBD1. V dropped 1 base and J dropped 2; count of bases not matched to a gene: 0. Germline lookup yields CDR1 SGHVS and CDR2 FQNEAQ. CDR3 length: 16 amino acids. The CDR3 nucleotides are TGTGCCAGCAGCTTAGGGGACAGGGGGCCTGGAAACACCATATATTTT. This sequence encodes CASSLGDRGPGNTIYF.

This chain connects TRBV18 to TRBJ2-1; 7 bases map to TRBD2. Germline CDR1 KGHSH, CDR2 LQKENI. J gave up 5 bases and V 3 bases, and 10 bases lay outside the gene matches. This CDR3 comprises 16 residues. CDR3 loop: CASSPRGRGVNNEQFF. DNA for the CDR3: TGTGCCAGCTCACCCCGGGGGAGGGGAGTGAACAATGAGCAGTTCTTC.

The chain links TRBV29-1 to TRBJ2-1, with D possibly matching TRBD2 (6 bases). Germline CDR1 reads SQVTM; CDR2 reads ANQGSEA. Between the trimmed V and J ends, which lost 4 bases and 5 bases, there was a span of 9 bases. The CDR3 consists of 12 residues. The CDR3 protein is CSVGRGDNEQFF. CDR3 DNA: TGCAGCGTTGGGAGGGGAGACAATGAGCAGTTCTTC.

The rearrangement links TRBV4-1 to TRBJ2-7, with 7 bases identical to TRBD2. The V and J ends lost 1 base and 9 bases, in that order; junction bases with no gene match: 6. The CDR3 consists of 13 residues. The V gene's germline CDR1 is MGHRA and CDR2 YSYEKL. The CDR3 is CASSQVNSGMQYF. The DNA of the CDR3 is TGCGCCAGCAGCCAAGTAAACAGCGGGATGCAGTACTTC.

The CDR3: CASTPRSGHTDTQYF. The CDR3 coding sequence is TGTGCCAGCACCCCTAGGAGCGGCCACACAGATACGCAGTATTTT. The V gene is TRBV7-2, the J gene TRBJ2-3; D is perhaps TRBD2 (5 bases). Deletions cut 7 bases from V and 2 bases from J, with 16 bases between. This CDR3 is built from 15 residues. Per germline, CDR1 SGHTA and CDR2 FQGNSA.

The rearrangement joins TRBV28 to TRBJ2-1; 10 bases fit TRBD2. The junction had 10 bases not matched to a gene; V was cut back by 6 bases and J by 8 bases. Germline V CDR1 and CDR2: MDHEN, SYDVKM. The CDR3 length is 15 residues. The CDR3 region has the DNA TGTGCCAGCAGGCAGCGGGAGGGCCGGTGGGATGAGCAGTTCTTC. Encoded protein: CASRQREGRWDEQFF.

This chain joins TRBV19 and TRBJ2-2; tentatively, D is TRBD2 (5 bases). CDR3 size: 15 residues. Germline V gene data show CDR1 as LNHDA and CDR2 as SQIVND (reference sequence). Trimming removed 4 bases at V and 7 bases at J, with 16 bases between. In DNA form, the CDR3 reads TGTGCCAGTAGTAAGGGCAGCTCAAGCGGCGGGGAGCTGTTTTTT. Translating it yields CASSKGSSSGGELFF.

This clone was seen only once. This chain uses TRBV27 with TRBJ1-2, with 7 bases lining up with TRBD1. V shed 3 bases and J 7 bases; nucleotides not matched to a gene: 11. There are 15 residues in the CDR3. The germline V gene has CDR1 MNHEY and CDR2 SMNVEV (reference sequence). The CDR3 DNA follows: TGTGCCAGCAGTTTCCTCGGACAGGTTTCCTTTGGCTACACCTTC. Translation gives CASSFLGQVSFGYTF.

V is TRBV5-1 and J is TRBJ2-5; the D gene is possibly TRBD1 (6 bases). The CDR3 totals 16 residues. Germline loops: CDR1 SGHRS, CDR2 YFSETQ. V was shortened by 4 bases and J by 1 base, with 17 bases between the two germline ends. DNA for the CDR3: TGCGCCAGCAGCCTAGGCGGCAGGGGTGGCCAAGAGACCCAGTACTTC. It yields the protein CASSLGGRGGQETQYF. The variable domain in full, with the rest retrieved from reference TRBV5-1 and TRBJ2-5, is KAGVTQTPRYLIKTRGQQVTLSCSPISGHRSVSWYQQTPGQGLQFLFEYFSETQRNKGNFPGRFSGRQFSNSRSEMNVSTLELGDSALYLCASSLGGRGGQETQYFGPGTRLLVL.

The V call is TRBV20-1, the J call TRBJ2-5; D ambiguous. This CDR3 has 11 residues. Germline assignment: CDR1 DFQATT and CDR2 SNEGSKA (reference sequence). The germline V and J ends were trimmed by 3 bases and 7 bases, with 9 bases remaining between them. The CDR3 protein is CSASLISTQYF. As DNA, the CDR3 is TGCAGTGCTAGCTTAATTTCGACCCAGTACTTC.

The chain is built from TRBV6-5 and TRBJ2-2, with 10 bases that match TRBD1. This CDR3 region has 15 residues. Germline loops: CDR1 MNHEY, CDR2 SVGAGI. J was trimmed by 5 bases and V by 7 bases; bases with no gene match: 7. The CDR3 region has the DNA TGTGCCAGCAAGGGGACAGGGGACTGGACCGGGGAGCTGTTTTTT. Translating gives CASKGTGDWTGELFF.

The genes are TRBV7-9 and TRBJ2-7, with a tentative D call TRBD1 (5 bases). The CDR3 spans 15 residues. CDR1 and CDR2 (germline): SEHNR, FQNEAQ (reference sequence). Trimming cost V 3 bases and J 2 bases, with 14 bases left between them. CDR3 in DNA: TGTGCCAGCAGCTTGCCTCAGGGAAATCCCTACGAGCAGTACTTC. It translates to CASSLPQGNPYEQYF.

The V gene is TRBV29-1, the J gene TRBJ1-1; 7 nucleotides agree with TRBD1. Germline V gives CDR1 SQVTM, CDR2 ANQGSEA. V trimming: 7 bases; J trimming: 1 base; junction bases outside the gene matches: 6. The CDR3 contains 13 residues. CDR3 sequence: CSASGQQNTEAFF. The DNA of the CDR3 is TGCAGCGCATCGGGACAGCAGAACACTGAAGCTTTCTTT.

V usage is TRBV21-1 and J usage is TRBJ1-2; the D call of TRBD1 is as the table states it, not checked on the DNA. TRBV21-1 is a pseudogene segment. This CDR3 has 12 residues. CDR3 sequence reads: CRPDRDSYGYTF. The CDR3, as DNA: TGTCGCCCCGACAGGGACTCTTATGGCTACACCTTC.